The source of this T cell receptor (beta chain) is a study of CD4 T cells in relation to SARS-CoV-2 and coronaviruses. Study-wide background: Controls used an HIV-1 Nef peptide pool or no peptide.

Worth noting for this clone: The antigen remains undetermined.

The data were produced by immunoSEQ multiplex PCR, yet TCRdb's version contains in-frame clones alone and is incomplete. This sample has approximately 16,000 clones, with over 75% found just once. This CDR3 region has 14 residues. CDR1 and CDR2 (germline): KGHSH, LQKENI. V gave up 5 bases and J gave up 5 bases, with 15 bases separating them. Unexposed donor CD4+ T cells date from about 2011-2019, before the COVID-19 pandemic. The cells were cultured for 10 days before CD4+ T cells were isolated. The sequencing input was CD4+ T cells from PBMCs, cultured in vitro. The sequence derives from a human donor in good health. The chain joins TRBV18 to TRBJ1-1, with a possible D match to TRBD1 (5 bases). In nucleotides, the CDR3 is TGTGCCAGCTCAGAGCAGGGTGAGAGTACTGAAGCTTTCTTT. This sequence encodes CASSEQGESTEAFF.